These 32 T cell receptor beta chains share one sample of origin, sequenced in a study of metastatic and nonmetastatic thyroid tumors. Ahead of thyroid surgery, no patient had received treatment of any kind. Using MiXCR, TCRdb reanalyzed the PCR reads. This sample has about 23,000 clones, with roughly 15% found just once. The specimen sequenced was tumor tissue. These receptor sequences come from a female donor with papillary thyroid cancer or a benign thyroid nodule (not recorded which). Some clones in this sample may be carry-over from other donors' samples.

This clone was counted once. This CDR3 is CSASKASDEQYF. CDR3 nucleotides: TGCAGTGCTAGTAAAGCGTCTGACGAGCAGTACTTC. This chain uses TRBV20-1 with TRBJ2-7; D gene unclear. The V end was cut by 3 bases, the J end by 5 bases, with 11 bases between. The CDR3 loop spans 12 amino acids. CDR1 and CDR2 (germline): DFQATT, SNEGSKA (reference sequence).

This clone has at least ten counts. The J gene is TRBJ2-7, the V gene TRBV27, with a tentative D call TRBD1 (6 bases). Deletions cut 5 bases from V and 3 bases from J, with 11 bases between. The CDR3 contains 13 residues. CDR1 is MNHEY, CDR2 SMNVEV, per germline (reference sequence). CDR3 residues: CASSQTGFYEQYF. The CDR3 region has the DNA TGTGCCAGCAGTCAAACAGGGTTCTACGAGCAGTACTTC.

This clone was counted at least ten times. This chain joins TRBV4-2 and TRBJ1-5; D unresolved. Germline V gene sequence: CDR1 LGHNA, CDR2 YNFKEQ. The CDR3 is 15 amino acids. V gave up 3 bases and J gave up 4 bases, with 13 bases separating them. DNA of the CDR3: TGTGCCAGCAGCCACTTGGACGGCCAGAATCAGCCCCAGCATTTT. Protein product: CASSHLDGQNQPQHF.

This clone is medium-sized within its sample. The chain is built from TRBV19 and TRBJ2-7; the D gene is possibly TRBD2 (6 bases). The V gene lost 6 bases and the J gene lost 2 bases, with 11 bases spanning the gap. This CDR3 contains 13 residues. Germline V CDR1 and CDR2: LNHDA, SQIVND (reference sequence). This chain's CDR3 is CASSPGVTYEQYF. CDR3 sequence (DNA): TGTGCCAGTAGCCCGGGGGTCACCTACGAGCAGTACTTC.

This chain joins TRBV5-6 and TRBJ1-2, with 8 bases that match TRBD1. The CDR3 runs to 15 residues. The V and J ends lost 2 bases and 1 base, in that order; junction bases with no gene match: 4. The germline V gene encodes CDR1 SGHDT and CDR2 YYEEEE. CDR3 in DNA: TGTGCCAGCAGCTTTTGGACAGGGAATAACTATGGCTACACCTTC. This gives the protein CASSFWTGNNYGYTF. Full variable domain (outside the CDR3, taken from reference TRBV5-6 and TRBJ1-2): DAGVTQSPTHLIKTRGQQVTLRCSPKSGHDTVSWYQQALGQGPQFIFQYYEEEERQRGNFPDRFSGHQFPNYSSELNVNALLLGDSALYLCASSFWTGNNYGYTFGSGTRLTVV.

The CDR3 DNA reads TGTGCCAGCTCTACGGGTTCCGGGACAGGTTACAATGAGCAGTTCTTC. This encodes CASSTGSGTGYNEQFF. This chain links TRBV18 with TRBJ2-1, with 8 bases identical to TRBD1. CDR1 is KGHSH, CDR2 LQKENI, per germline. The CDR3 has 16 amino acids. V was pared by 6 bases and J by 4 bases, with 11 bases of the junction left unmatched. The entire variable domain, with the rest obtained from reference TRBV18 and TRBJ2-1, is as follows: NAGVMQNPRHLVRRRGQEARLRCSPMKGHSHVYWYRQLPEEGLKFMVYLQKENIIDESGMPKERFSAEFPKEGPSILRIQQVVRGDSAAYFCASSTGSGTGYNEQFFGPGTRLTVL.

This clone was picked up many times. This chain connects TRBV29-1 to TRBJ1-2; 8 bases fit TRBD1. The V gene end was trimmed by 6 bases and the J gene end by 1 base; junction bases not matched to a gene: 7. CDR1 is SQVTM, CDR2 ANQGSEA, per germline. The CDR3 totals 14 residues. CDR3 in DNA: TGCAGCGTGGTCCAGGGGGCAGATAACTATGGCTACACCTTC. Translated: CSVVQGADNYGYTF.

This clone was detected many times. V and J are TRBV20-1 and TRBJ2-3; 8 nucleotides agree with TRBD2. The CDR3 consists of 16 residues. Per germline, CDR1 DFQATT and CDR2 SNEGSKA (reference sequence). Unmatched junction bases numbered 6, after V lost 0 bases and J lost 1 base. The CDR3: CSARDPGGLGTDTQYF. For the CDR3, the DNA is TGCAGTGCTAGAGATCCGGGGGGGCTGGGCACAGATACGCAGTATTTT.

This clone was counted at least ten times. This sequence joins TRBV5-1 and TRBJ2-5, with 8 bases matching TRBD2. The CDR3 loop spans 16 amino acids. V gave up 0 bases and J gave up 5 bases; unmatched junction bases: 9. The V gene's germline CDR1 is SGHRS and CDR2 YFSETQ. CDR3 loop: CASSLGAAGAGETQYF. CDR3 nucleotide sequence: TGCGCCAGCAGCTTGGGAGCAGCGGGGGCAGGGGAGACCCAGTACTTC.

As regards this clone: A much larger clone lies a single base off, so this may be a read error. The chain uses TRBV11-2 and TRBJ2-3, with D possibly matching TRBD2 (6 bases). CDR1 SGHAT and CDR2 FQNNGV come from the germline V gene. The CDR3 is 16 residues long. The CDR3: CAGSPSGREGTDTQYF. As DNA, the CDR3 is TGTGCCGGCAGCCCGAGCGGGCGCGAGGGCACAGATACGCAGTATTTT.

This clone was picked up many times. The chain carries TRBV12-3 or TRBV12-4 and TRBJ1-1; possibly TRBD1 for D (6 bases). V shed 5 bases and J shed 6 bases, with 13 bases lying between them. The CDR3 is 13 residues long. The CDR3 here is CASSGTGSSEAFF. CDR3 DNA: TGTGCCAGCAGTGGCACAGGGAGTTCTGAAGCTTTCTTT.

Concerning this clone: Given a much more abundant clone one base away, this may be a read error. CDR3 sequence (DNA): TGTGCCAGCAGCTTTTATCCTCCGAGACCCTATGGCTACACCTTC. Protein: CASSFYPPRPYGYTF. The chain recombines TRBV5-4 with TRBJ1-2; D gene unclear. CDR1 is SGHNT and CDR2 is YYREEE in the germline V gene (reference sequence). Trimming cost V 2 bases and J 4 bases, with 15 bases left between them. The CDR3 is 15 amino acids.

This clone was counted ten times or more. V gene TRBV11-1 combines with J gene TRBJ2-2, with D perhaps TRBD2 (6 bases). From germline, CDR1 is SGHAT and CDR2 FQDESV (reference sequence). This CDR3 has 17 residues. V was shortened by 4 bases and J by 3 bases, with 18 bases between the two germline ends. The CDR3 here is CASSSARDSGYTGELFF. The CDR3, as DNA: TGTGCCAGCAGCTCAGCAAGGGATAGCGGTTACACCGGGGAGCTGTTTTTT.

Within the sample, this clone is medium-sized. The chain carries TRBV15 and TRBJ1-5, with 9 bases identical to TRBD1. CDR3 size: 14 residues. The junction had 3 bases not matched to a gene; V was cut back by 4 bases and J by 5 bases. CDR1 is LNHNV and CDR2 is YYDKDF in the germline V gene (reference sequence). The CDR3 protein is CATSTGTGHQPQHF. DNA for the CDR3: TGTGCCACCAGCACCGGGACAGGGCATCAGCCCCAGCATTTT.

Note on this clone: One end of the junction does not line up with germline, which may come from a read error. The genes are TRBV7-8 and TRBJ2-1; 9 bases map to TRBD2. The CDR3 totals 15 residues. Germline values: CDR1 SGHVS, CDR2 FQNEAQ. Here the CDR3 reads CASSVAGDPYNEQFF. The CDR3 DNA reads as TGTGCCAGCAGCGTAGCGGGAGACCCCTACAATGAGCAGTTCTTC.

Ten or more counts support this clone. The rearrangement links TRBV19 to TRBJ1-2; D is perhaps TRBD1 (6 bases). This CDR3 contains 18 residues. The V gene's germline CDR1 is LNHDA and CDR2 SQIVND (reference sequence). With 2 bases removed from V and 0 bases from J, the gap between germline ends came to 19 bases. The CDR3 spells CASSISPGQPSTNYGYTF. CDR3 in DNA: TGTGCCAGTAGTATAAGTCCCGGACAGCCGAGTACTAACTATGGCTACACCTTC.

This clone was observed a handful of times. The CDR3 spells CASSDRDGAYEQYF. CDR3 nucleotides: TGCGCCAGCAGCGACCGGGACGGAGCCTACGAGCAGTACTTC. The J gene is TRBJ2-7, the V gene TRBV5-1, with D perhaps assigned TRBD1 or TRBD2 (5 bases each). CDR3 size: 14 residues. Trimming left V 4 bases short and J 2 bases short, with 13 bases between. The germline V gene has CDR1 SGHRS and CDR2 YFSETQ.

For this clone: It may be a read error: a sequence one base away is much more abundant. The rearrangement joins TRBV5-1 to TRBJ2-1; D may be TRBD1 (6 bases). The V gene's germline CDR1 is SGHRS and CDR2 YFSETQ. Trimming took 0 bases from V and 6 from J, leaving 13 bases between them. The CDR3 is 15 residues long. This CDR3 reads CASSLDDRYVNEQFF. DNA for the CDR3: TGCGCCAGCAGCTTGGACGACAGGTACGTCAATGAGCAGTTCTTC.

To note about this clone: The junction and the germline gene differ at one end; a read error may be behind it. The chain joins TRBV3-1 to TRBJ2-5; 12 bases are a match to TRBD2. Germline V gene sequence: CDR1 LGHDT, CDR2 YNNKEL (reference sequence). CDR3 length: 16 amino acids. CDR3 DNA: TGTGCCAGCAGCCTTGGACTAGCGGGAACTCAAGATACCCAGCACTTC. This gives the protein CASSLGLAGTQDTQHF.

This clone has ten or more counts. The chain recombines TRBV7-7 with TRBJ2-2, with 8 nucleotides matching TRBD2. The CDR3 has 15 amino acids. With 5 bases clipped from V and 2 bases from J, the junction kept 4 bases outside the gene matches. CDR1 SSHAT and CDR2 FNYEAQ come from the germline V gene (reference sequence). The CDR3 region has the DNA TGTGCCAGCAGCAAACGGGAGGGAAACACCGGGGAGCTGTTTTTT. Translating gives CASSKREGNTGELFF.

On this clone itself: An end of the junction does not agree with germline; a read error may underlie this. The chain carries TRBV3-1 and TRBJ1-2; unclear D gene. Germline lookup yields CDR1 LGHDT and CDR2 YNNKEL (reference sequence). The CDR3 has 15 residues. The CDR3 loop reads CAGSHEGLADYGYTF. The CDR3 nucleotides read TGTGCCGGCAGCCATGAGGGATTGGCTGACTATGGCTACACCTTC.

This clone was observed many times. A read error may be the cause here, since a much bigger clone is one base away. The V and J genes are TRBV27 and TRBJ2-7; D is perhaps TRBD1 (6 bases). V lost 4 bases, J lost 3 bases, and 13 bases lay in between. CDR1 is MNHEY and CDR2 is SMNVEV in the germline V gene (reference sequence). The CDR3 consists of 14 residues. The CDR3 DNA is TGTGCCAGCAGTTCCAGGGGAGTGTACTACGAGCAGTACTTC. Translated: CASSSRGVYYEQYF.

This clone was detected many times. The chain combines TRBV29-1 with TRBJ2-5; 7 bases map to TRBD1. The CDR3 covers 15 residues. Germline V gene sequence: CDR1 SQVTM, CDR2 ANQGSEA. V was pared by 3 bases and J by 2 bases, with 9 bases of the junction left unmatched. The CDR3 DNA is TGCAGCGTTGAGAGACGGGACAGCCCGCAAGAGACCCAGTACTTC. Encoded protein: CSVERRDSPQETQYF. Supplemented by reference TRBV29-1 and TRBJ2-5, the full variable domain reads SAVISQKPSRDICQRGTSLTIQCQVDSQVTMMFWYRQQPGQSLTLIATANQGSEATYESGFVIDKFPISRPNLTFSTLTVSNMSPEDSSIYLCSVERRDSPQETQYFGPGTRLLVL.

Ten or more counts support this clone. The rearrangement joins TRBV6-1 to TRBJ2-2, with 7 bases fitting TRBD1. The trim removed 5 bases at V and 7 bases at J, leaving 7 bases unmatched. This CDR3 has 14 amino acids. The V gene's germline CDR1 is MNHNS and CDR2 SASEGT. This CDR3 is CASSFDRAGGELFF. CDR3 DNA: TGTGCCAGCAGTTTTGACAGGGCGGGCGGGGAGCTGTTTTTT.

This clone was counted only a few times. This rearrangement joins TRBV19 to TRBJ2-7, with 9 bases fitting TRBD1. V lost 7 bases to trimming and J lost 1 base; unmatched junction nucleotides: 5. From germline, CDR1 is LNHDA and CDR2 SQIVND (reference sequence). This CDR3 contains 14 residues. In DNA, the CDR3 is TGTGCCAGTAAGCCGGGACAGGGTTCCTACGAGCAGTACTTC. The encoded protein is CASKPGQGSYEQYF.

This clone came up many times. The germline gene is not matched at one end of the junction; a read error may be the cause. For the CDR3, the DNA is TGTGCCAGCAGCTTAATGGCCGGGGGCAACGTCCTGACTTTC. Its translation is CASSLMAGGNVLTF. This sequence joins TRBV7-9 and TRBJ2-6, with D possibly TRBD2 on 6 matching bases. This CDR3 has 14 amino acids. CDR1 and CDR2 from the germline V gene are SEHNR and FQNEAQ (reference sequence).

This clone was seen many times. V and J are TRBV5-1 and TRBJ2-2; D possibly matches TRBD1 or TRBD2 (5 bases each). V lost 2 bases, J lost 4 bases, and 6 bases lay in between. This CDR3 has 13 residues. Germline assignment: CDR1 SGHRS and CDR2 YFSETQ. The CDR3 loop reads CASSFGTTGELFF. The CDR3 DNA is TGCGCCAGCAGCTTTGGGACCACCGGGGAGCTGTTTTTT.

Ten or more counts support this clone. The genes are TRBV6-5 and TRBJ2-1; TRBD1 might be the D (5 bases). Germline assignment: CDR1 MNHEY and CDR2 SVGAGI. CDR3 length: 16 amino acids. V lost 2 bases and J 3 bases, leaving 14 bases between the germline ends. The CDR3 reads CASSYRPTVVYNEQFF. CDR3 sequence (DNA): TGTGCCAGCAGTTACCGCCCGACAGTAGTCTACAATGAGCAGTTCTTC.

There are many counts of this clone. A much larger clone sits a single nucleotide away, making a read error possible. V and J are TRBV3-1 and TRBJ2-5, with D possibly TRBD2 on 5 matching bases. This CDR3 comprises 14 residues. The germline gives CDR1 LGHDT, CDR2 YNNKEL (reference sequence). The CDR3 reads CVSSPGIQGETQYF. The CDR3 bases are TGTGTCAGCAGTCCCGGGATCCAAGGAGAGACCCAGTACTTC.

This clone was seen ten or more times. J is TRBJ2-2 and V is TRBV7-2; 7 bases agree with TRBD2. Germline CDR1 SGHTA, CDR2 FQGNSA. The CDR3 is 15 residues long. Germline trimming cut 1 base from V and 5 bases from J; bases unmatched to any gene: 4. The CDR3 nucleotides are TGTGCCAGCAGCTTAGGAGCGGGGATGACCGGGGAGCTGTTTTTT. Its protein is CASSLGAGMTGELFF.

This clone has just a few counts. Since a much larger clone is just one base distant, this may be a read error. The identical CDR3 is also encoded by other nucleotide sequences in the sample. V is TRBV12-3 or TRBV12-4 and J is TRBJ1-1; D not resolved. CDR3 size: 11 residues. Here the CDR3 DNA reads TGTGCCAGCAGCTCCCGGGGTAAGGCTCTCTTT. Residues: CASSSRGKALF.

About this clone itself: A read error may account for a junction end that differs from germline. The chain recombines TRBV12-3 or TRBV12-4 with TRBJ2-2; D possibly corresponds to TRBD2 (6 bases). The CDR3 runs 13 residues. DNA of the CDR3: TGTGCCAGCAGGTCATCCCGAGGCGGGGAGATGTTTTTT. This codes for CASRSSRGGEMFF.